This T cell receptor beta chain was captured by sequencing in a study of T cell changes during pregnancy in multiple sclerosis. Per the germline V gene, CDR1 is MNHEY and CDR2 is SVGAGI. V was pared by 5 bases and J by 4 bases, with 5 bases of the junction left unmatched. The CDR3 is 13 amino acids. The data were produced by immunoSEQ multiplex PCR, yet TCRdb's version contains in-frame clones alone and is incomplete. Among some 60,000 clones listed, roughly nine tenths were seen once. The source is a female donor with multiple sclerosis, enrolled in a pregnancy study. The chain combines TRBV6-5 with TRBJ2-7; 7 nucleotides match TRBD2. Material: CD4+ T cells from peripheral blood mononuclear cells, obtained in the first trimester of pregnancy. CDR3 coding DNA: TGTGCCAGCAGTGGGGGGGTAAGATACGAGCAGTACTTC. This sequence encodes CASSGGVRYEQYF.